This passage covers 3 T cell receptor beta chains from one sample sequenced in a study of T cell changes during pregnancy in multiple sclerosis. Profiling relied on immunoSEQ multiplex PCR, and the TCRdb table lists in-frame clones only, not all of them. This repertoire shows about 62,000 clones, around 89% found once; its top ten account for under 3%. Sequencing was performed on peripheral blood, taken in the first trimester of pregnancy. Every receptor here comes from a female donor with multiple sclerosis, enrolled in a pregnancy study.

The chain employs TRBV6-1 and TRBJ2-7, with 7 bases lining up with TRBD1. CDR3 length equals 15 residues. V lost 6 bases, J lost 0 bases, and 8 bases stayed unmatched. The germline V gene encodes CDR1 MNHNS and CDR2 SASEGT. The CDR3 sequence is CASRPGQASSYEQYF. The CDR3 DNA reads TGTGCCAGCAGACCCGGACAGGCTAGCTCCTACGAGCAGTACTTC.

V and J are TRBV4-3 and TRBJ1-2; 8 bases map to TRBD1. Trimming took 10 bases from V and 4 from J; bases not matched to a gene: 5. Per germline, CDR1 LGHNA and CDR2 YSLEER. This CDR3 has 12 residues. The CDR3 loop is CATGQAFYGYTF. The DNA for the CDR3 is TGCGCCACGGGACAGGCTTTCTATGGCTACACCTTC.

This chain connects TRBV2 to TRBJ1-2, with 8 bases that match TRBD1. CDR1 SNHLY and CDR2 FYNNEI come from the germline V gene. With V trimmed by 3 bases and J by 7 bases, 10 bases remained unmatched. The CDR3 spans 15 residues. CDR3 sequence reads: CASSDDRTGPAGYTF. DNA of the CDR3: TGTGCCAGCAGTGACGATAGGACAGGGCCGGCTGGCTACACCTTC.